The rows below give T cell receptor beta chains drawn from one sample of a study of tumor and adjacent non-tumor tissue in lung cancer. From the multiplex PCR reads, TCRdb called clonotypes with MiXCR, one entry per CDR3 protein. The sample lists about 70,000 distinct CDR3 sequences, around 73% occurring once. The specimen was lung tumor tissue. The receptors shown here come from a man aged 55 to 69 with non-small cell lung cancer. CDR3s include the opening cysteine and the closing phenylalanine or tryptophan. D genes are given only for firm matches. For some rows the clone size is stated as once, few or many, or as a class when expanded; others skip it.

v_call: TRBV12-3/TRBV12-4; j_call: TRBJ2-1; d_call: TRBD2; clone_size: .; cdr3_length: 15; cdr3_nt: TGTGCCAGCATTTTCCATCAGCGGGACCACATTGAGCAGTTCTTC; cdr3_aa: CASIFHQRDHIEQFF
v_call: TRBV6-5; j_call: TRBJ1-1; d_call: TRBD1; clone_size: .; cdr3_length: 14; cdr3_nt: TGTGCCAGTGGGACAGCACTGATGAACACTGAAACTTTCTTT; cdr3_aa: CASGTALMNTETFF
v_call: TRBV6-5; j_call: TRBJ2-7; d_call: .; clone_size: once; cdr3_length: 15; cdr3_nt: TGTGCCAGTATTTACTCGAGGTGGGAGACGGCTGAGCAGTACTTC; cdr3_aa: CASIYSRWETAEQYF
v_call: TRBV29-1; j_call: TRBJ1-5; d_call: .; clone_size: .; cdr3_length: 14; cdr3_nt: TGCAGCGTTGGCCCCTCAGGTAGCAATCAGGCCCAACATTTT; cdr3_aa: CSVGPSGSNQAQHF
v_call: TRBV29-1; j_call: TRBJ1-2; d_call: .; clone_size: .; cdr3_length: 13; cdr3_nt: TGCAGTCTTGAACCCGGGATCTTATATGGCTACACCTTC; cdr3_aa: CSLEPGILYGYTF
v_call: TRBV11-3; j_call: TRBJ2-2; d_call: .; clone_size: few; cdr3_length: 14; cdr3_nt: TGTGCCAGCAACTCAGCAGCCAACACCGGGGAGCTGTTTTTT; cdr3_aa: CASNSAANTGELFF
v_call: TRBV7-9; j_call: TRBJ2-1; d_call: .; clone_size: .; cdr3_length: 16; cdr3_nt: TGTGCCAGCAGCGCGCAGTGGGCTAGCCCCGTCTATGAGCAGTTCTTC; cdr3_aa: CASSAQWASPVYEQFF
v_call: TRBV29-1; j_call: TRBJ2-3; d_call: TRBD2; clone_size: .; cdr3_length: 14; cdr3_nt: TGCAGCGTTGGGACTTGCGGGAGGGCCAACAGGCAGTATTTT; cdr3_aa: CSVGTCGRANRQYF
v_call: TRBV6-2/TRBV6-3; j_call: TRBJ1-6; d_call: .; clone_size: .; cdr3_length: 13; cdr3_nt: TGTGCCAGCAGGGGGACAAGGGATTCACCCTTCAACTTT; cdr3_aa: CASRGTRDSPFNF
v_call: TRBV20-1; j_call: TRBJ2-1; d_call: .; clone_size: many; cdr3_length: 15; cdr3_nt: TGCAGTGCTAGAGCCGGGGCAATCTTGGACAATGAGCAGTTCTTC; cdr3_aa: CSARAGAILDNEQFF
v_call: TRBV19; j_call: TRBJ2-1; d_call: .; clone_size: .; cdr3_length: 13; cdr3_nt: TGTGCCAGTAGTATATATTTATGGGGTATACAGTTCTTC; cdr3_aa: CASSIYLWGIQFF
v_call: TRBV7-3; j_call: TRBJ2-1; d_call: TRBD2; clone_size: few; cdr3_length: 17; cdr3_nt: TGTGCCAGCAGCTTAAGGTCGCGGACTAGCGGTGACAATGAGCAGTTCTTC; cdr3_aa: CASSLRSRTSGDNEQFF
v_call: TRBV19; j_call: TRBJ2-1; d_call: .; clone_size: few; cdr3_length: 15; cdr3_nt: TGTGCCAGTAGTCTGAATTCGGAGCTCTACAATGAGCAGTTCTTC; cdr3_aa: CASSLNSELYNEQFF
v_call: TRBV29-1; j_call: TRBJ2-3; d_call: TRBD2; clone_size: .; cdr3_length: 15; cdr3_nt: TGCAGCGTTGTTGCGGGAGCGGGTATCACAGATACGAAATATTTT; cdr3_aa: CSVVAGAGITDTKYF
v_call: TRBV20-1; j_call: TRBJ2-7; d_call: .; clone_size: .; cdr3_length: 12; cdr3_nt: TGCAGTACGAGGGATAGACCCGACGAGCAGTGCTTC; cdr3_aa: CSTRDRPDEQCF
v_call: TRBV20-1; j_call: TRBJ2-7; d_call: TRBD1; clone_size: once; cdr3_length: 12; cdr3_nt: TGCAGTGTGAGGGACAGATCCGACGAGAAGTACTTC; cdr3_aa: CSVRDRSDEKYF
v_call: TRBV20-1; j_call: TRBJ2-3; d_call: .; clone_size: .; cdr3_length: 15; cdr3_nt: TGCAGTGCTCACCCACTAACCCCGGCGACAGATACGCAGTATTTT; cdr3_aa: CSAHPLTPATDTQYF
v_call: TRBV14; j_call: TRBJ2-7; d_call: .; clone_size: many; cdr3_length: 12; cdr3_nt: TGTGCCAGCAGCCCTGCCCACTACGAGCAGTACTTC; cdr3_aa: CASSPAHYEQYF
v_call: TRBV30; j_call: TRBJ1-2; d_call: .; clone_size: .; cdr3_length: 16; cdr3_nt: TGTGCCTGGGGTGTACAAGGGTCAGGGAATAGATATGGCTACACCTTC; cdr3_aa: CAWGVQGSGNRYGYTF
v_call: TRBV9; j_call: TRBJ2-2; d_call: .; clone_size: .; cdr3_length: 14; cdr3_nt: TGTGCCAGCAGCGTAACTGGAAACACCGGGGAGCTGTTTTTT; cdr3_aa: CASSVTGNTGELFF
v_call: TRBV20-1; j_call: TRBJ1-5; d_call: .; clone_size: .; cdr3_length: 15; cdr3_nt: TGCTGTGCGGAAATTCACCTCCGCAGTAATCAGCCCCAGCATTTT; cdr3_aa: CCAEIHLRSNQPQHF
v_call: TRBV10-3; j_call: TRBJ2-1; d_call: TRBD2; clone_size: .; cdr3_length: 15; cdr3_nt: TGTGCCATCAGCCTGACTAGCGGGAGTCTCAATGAGCAGTTCTTC; cdr3_aa: CAISLTSGSLNEQFF
v_call: TRBV6-1; j_call: TRBJ2-1; d_call: .; clone_size: .; cdr3_length: 11; cdr3_nt: TGTGCCAACAGTGCGTACGATGATCAGTTCTTC; cdr3_aa: CANSAYDDQFF
v_call: TRBV10-3; j_call: TRBJ2-6; d_call: TRBD2; clone_size: .; cdr3_length: 20; cdr3_nt: TGTGCTATCAGTGAACATGGGACTAGCGGGAGGGACTATGGGGCCAACGCCCTGGCTTTC; cdr3_aa: CAISEHGTSGRDYGANALAF
v_call: TRBV20-1; j_call: TRBJ2-7; d_call: TRBD1; clone_size: .; cdr3_length: 12; cdr3_nt: TGCAGCGCTTCGGGACAGGGATACGAGCATTACTTC; cdr3_aa: CSASGQGYEHYF
v_call: TRBV20-1; j_call: TRBJ1-6; d_call: TRBD1; clone_size: .; cdr3_length: 14; cdr3_nt: TGCAGTGCTCCCCCGGGACAGTTGAATTCACCCCTAAACTTT; cdr3_aa: CSAPPGQLNSPLNF
v_call: TRBV6-6; j_call: TRBJ1-5; d_call: .; clone_size: .; cdr3_length: 13; cdr3_nt: TGTGCCAGCAGACTGGATAGGGATCAGCCCCAGCATTTT; cdr3_aa: CASRLDRDQPQHF
v_call: TRBV6-6; j_call: TRBJ1-4; d_call: TRBD1; clone_size: .; cdr3_length: 14; cdr3_nt: TGTGCCAGCAGTTCCAGGGGGCAACTTGAAAAAATGTTTTTT; cdr3_aa: CASSSRGQLEKMFF
v_call: TRBV20-1; j_call: TRBJ2-3; d_call: .; clone_size: .; cdr3_length: 14; cdr3_nt: TGCAGTACTGGCCAGGAGGCCCGGGGAGATACACAGTATTTT; cdr3_aa: CSTGQEARGDTQYF
v_call: TRBV6-6; j_call: TRBJ2-3; d_call: TRBD1; clone_size: .; cdr3_length: 14; cdr3_nt: TGTGCCAGCAGTTATCAGGACAGGGCCGATACGCAGTATTTT; cdr3_aa: CASSYQDRADTQYF
v_call: TRBV5-1; j_call: TRBJ2-1; d_call: .; clone_size: .; cdr3_length: 14; cdr3_nt: TGCGCCTGCACGTGGAGACAGACGTACAATGAGGAGTTCTTC; cdr3_aa: CACTWRQTYNEEFF
v_call: TRBV6-6; j_call: TRBJ2-7; d_call: .; clone_size: .; cdr3_length: 14; cdr3_nt: TGTGCCAGCAGTTATGGAGGGGTTAGGAACGAGCACTACTTC; cdr3_aa: CASSYGGVRNEHYF
v_call: TRBV20-1; j_call: TRBJ2-1; d_call: TRBD2; clone_size: once; cdr3_length: 15; cdr3_nt: TGCTGTGCTAGGGGATCTAGCGGGAGAGGCGATGAGCACTTCTTC; cdr3_aa: CCARGSSGRGDEHFF
v_call: TRBV29-1; j_call: TRBJ2-6; d_call: .; clone_size: .; cdr3_length: 15; cdr3_nt: TGCAGCGTGGCGGGGTTAGATGTTGGGGCCAACATCCTGACTTTC; cdr3_aa: CSVAGLDVGANILTF
v_call: TRBV20-1; j_call: TRBJ2-7; d_call: TRBD1; clone_size: .; cdr3_length: 14; cdr3_nt: TGCAGTCCTGGGGGACAGGGATCTTTCCACAAGCAGTACTTC; cdr3_aa: CSPGGQGSFHKQYF
v_call: TRBV13; j_call: TRBJ2-7; d_call: .; clone_size: many; cdr3_length: 12; cdr3_nt: TGTGCCAGCAGCTTAGGCCGGGCCGAGCAGTACTTC; cdr3_aa: CASSLGRAEQYF
v_call: TRBV20-1; j_call: TRBJ1-5; d_call: .; clone_size: .; cdr3_length: 13; cdr3_nt: TGCAGTGCTTGGCTGTGGGACAATCAGGCCCAACATTTT; cdr3_aa: CSAWLWDNQAQHF
v_call: TRBV20-1; j_call: TRBJ2-1; d_call: TRBD2; clone_size: medium-sized; cdr3_length: 14; cdr3_nt: TGCAGTGCTGGCGGACTAGCGGGGTACAATGAGCAGTTCTTC; cdr3_aa: CSAGGLAGYNEQFF
v_call: TRBV6-1; j_call: TRBJ2-7; d_call: .; clone_size: .; cdr3_length: 16; cdr3_nt: TGTGCCAGCAGTGAATCGGTCGGGGAGATTTTCAACGAGCAGTACTTC; cdr3_aa: CASSESVGEIFNEQYF
v_call: TRBV29-1; j_call: TRBJ1-2; d_call: .; clone_size: .; cdr3_length: 13; cdr3_nt: TGCAGCGTCTCACTCCAACAGGGCCGCGGCTACACCTTC; cdr3_aa: CSVSLQQGRGYTF
v_call: TRBV6-2/TRBV6-3; j_call: TRBJ1-2; d_call: TRBD1; clone_size: .; cdr3_length: 16; cdr3_nt: TGTGCTAGCACCTACCGGGACAGAAAAAACGACTATGGTTACATCTTC; cdr3_aa: CASTYRDRKNDYGYIF
v_call: TRBV6-6; j_call: TRBJ2-7; d_call: TRBD1; clone_size: .; cdr3_length: 15; cdr3_nt: TGTGCCAGCAGGCAGACAGGGGAAATCCCCTACGAGCAGTACTTC; cdr3_aa: CASRQTGEIPYEQYF
v_call: TRBV6-2/TRBV6-3; j_call: TRBJ1-1; d_call: TRBD1; clone_size: .; cdr3_length: 15; cdr3_nt: TGTGCCAGCAGTCACATGGTACAGGGGCGCACTGAAGCTTTCTTT; cdr3_aa: CASSHMVQGRTEAFF
v_call: TRBV6-1; j_call: TRBJ2-7; d_call: TRBD2; clone_size: .; cdr3_length: 15; cdr3_nt: TGTGCCAGCATGTATGCTAGCGGGAATCAGGGCGAGCAGTACTTC; cdr3_aa: CASMYASGNQGEQYF
v_call: TRBV5-6; j_call: TRBJ1-1; d_call: .; clone_size: .; cdr3_length: 15; cdr3_nt: TGTGCCAGCAGCTCTAGACAAATGTTGGGGACTGAAACTTTCTTT; cdr3_aa: CASSSRQMLGTETFF
v_call: TRBV29-1; j_call: TRBJ1-2; d_call: .; clone_size: few; cdr3_length: 12; cdr3_nt: TGCAGCGTTGTGGGCGACAACTATGGCTACACCTTC; cdr3_aa: CSVVGDNYGYTF
v_call: TRBV5-6; j_call: TRBJ2-3; d_call: TRBD1; clone_size: many; cdr3_length: 16; cdr3_nt: TGTGCCAGCAGCTTCCACAGGGGGCATCGCACAGATACGCAGTATTTT; cdr3_aa: CASSFHRGHRTDTQYF
v_call: TRBV5-6; j_call: TRBJ1-1; d_call: .; clone_size: .; cdr3_length: 11; cdr3_nt: TGTGCCAGCAATCACAACACTGAAGCTTTCTTT; cdr3_aa: CASNHNTEAFF
v_call: TRBV6-5; j_call: TRBJ1-1; d_call: TRBD1; clone_size: .; cdr3_length: 15; cdr3_nt: TGTGTCAGCAGTAAGGGACAGGGGCCCAACACTGAAGCCTTCTTT; cdr3_aa: CVSSKGQGPNTEAFF
v_call: TRBV6-5; j_call: TRBJ2-7; d_call: TRBD2; clone_size: .; cdr3_length: 14; cdr3_nt: TGTACCAGTTACTCGAGGCGGGAGACGGCCGAGCAGTACTTC; cdr3_aa: CTSYSRRETAEQYF
v_call: TRBV11-1; j_call: TRBJ2-1; d_call: TRBD2; clone_size: once; cdr3_length: 16; cdr3_nt: TGTGCCAGCAGCTTAAGTATACTAGCGGGTTACAATGAGCTGTTCTTC; cdr3_aa: CASSLSILAGYNELFF
v_call: TRBV12-3/TRBV12-4; j_call: TRBJ1-1; d_call: .; clone_size: .; cdr3_length: 11; cdr3_nt: TGTGCCAGTAGCTACGTTAGTGAAGCTTTCTTT; cdr3_aa: CASSYVSEAFF
v_call: TRBV6-5; j_call: TRBJ2-3; d_call: TRBD2; clone_size: .; cdr3_length: 14; cdr3_nt: TGTGCCAGATTGACTAGCGGGACAGCGTATACGCAGTTTTTT; cdr3_aa: CARLTSGTAYTQFF
v_call: TRBV29-1; j_call: TRBJ2-5; d_call: .; clone_size: .; cdr3_length: 15; cdr3_nt: TGCAGTGTTGATGTGCATCTAACGAGCCAAGAGACCCAGTATTTC; cdr3_aa: CSVDVHLTSQETQYF
v_call: TRBV6-1; j_call: TRBJ1-6; d_call: .; clone_size: .; cdr3_length: 15; cdr3_nt: TGTCCCAGCAGCGAAGCGAGGGTTAGGGATTCACCCCTCCACTTT; cdr3_aa: CPSSEARVRDSPLHF
v_call: TRBV6-5; j_call: TRBJ1-1; d_call: .; clone_size: .; cdr3_length: 14; cdr3_nt: TGTGTCAGCAGACGAGGAGAGATAATCACTGAAGCTTCCTTT; cdr3_aa: CVSRRGEIITEASF
v_call: TRBV6-5; j_call: TRBJ2-7; d_call: TRBD1; clone_size: .; cdr3_length: 18; cdr3_nt: TGTGCCAGCATCTACTCGAAACCCGAAGAGACAGGGCCGATGAAGCAGTACTTC; cdr3_aa: CASIYSKPEETGPMKQYF
v_call: TRBV11-1; j_call: TRBJ2-3; d_call: .; clone_size: .; cdr3_length: 13; cdr3_nt: TGTGCCAGCAACTCCCAGAGTTCTGATACGCAGTATTTT; cdr3_aa: CASNSQSSDTQYF
v_call: TRBV13; j_call: TRBJ2-1; d_call: .; clone_size: .; cdr3_length: 16; cdr3_nt: TGTGCCAGCACCTCCAGGGGTACTAGTTCCTACAATGAGCAGTTATTC; cdr3_aa: CASTSRGTSSYNEQLF